This T cell receptor beta chain comes out of a study of blood T cell repertoires in COVID-19. Study as a whole: The study drew acute and convalescent COVID-19 samples from the United States, Italy and Spain. T cells, B-cell-depleted T cells, or PBMCs provided the cDNA or gDNA that served as material.

Assay used: immunoSEQ multiplex PCR; TCRdb lists only in-frame clones, some missing. The sample consists of 87,000 or so clones, 70% to 90% of them appearing once. The CDR3 loop spans 14 amino acids. The germline gives CDR1 SGHRS, CDR2 YFSETQ. Trimming at V came to 2 bases and at J to 3 bases, leaving 3 bases not matched to a gene. V and J are TRBV5-1 and TRBJ1-1; TRBD1 agrees at 8 bases. This clonotype was obtained from a middle-aged man with acute or convalescent COVID-19. The sequenced sample consisted of peripheral blood. The CDR3 sequence: CASSFSQGDTEAFF. As DNA, the CDR3 is TGCGCCAGCAGCTTTTCACAGGGGGACACTGAAGCTTTCTTT.